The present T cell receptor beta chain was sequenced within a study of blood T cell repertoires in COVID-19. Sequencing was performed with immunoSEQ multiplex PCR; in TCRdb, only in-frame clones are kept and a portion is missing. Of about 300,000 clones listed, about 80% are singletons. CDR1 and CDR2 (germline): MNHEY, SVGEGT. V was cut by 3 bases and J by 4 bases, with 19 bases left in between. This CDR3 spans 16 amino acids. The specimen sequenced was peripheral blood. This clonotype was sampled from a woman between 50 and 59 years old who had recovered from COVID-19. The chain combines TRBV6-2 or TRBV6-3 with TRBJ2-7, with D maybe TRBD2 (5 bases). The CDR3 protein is CASSYRQPLRGYEQYF. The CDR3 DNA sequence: TGTGCCAGCAGTTATCGGCAGCCCCTACGAGGGTACGAGCAGTACTTC.